Below, 32 T cell receptor beta chains from the same sample are listed, as sequenced in a study of monozygotic twins with inflammatory bowel disease. TCRdb re-called the 5' RACE reads and gives one entry per CDR3 protein, without DNA. The sample table includes 150,000 to 200,000 distinct CDR3 sequences. Sequenced material: blood. Receptor source: a human donor with ulcerative colitis or Crohn's disease, or a healthy co-twin of an affected twin (not recorded which).

The CDR3 is CTSSQDAGLAGRTDTQYF. The gene calls are TRBV1 and TRBJ2-3; the D call from TCRdb, TRBD2, cannot be confirmed without DNA. TRBV1 represents a pseudogene. The CDR3 is made up of 18 amino acids.

V gene TRBV20-1 combines with J gene TRBJ2-5; absent DNA, TCRdb's TRBD2 call cannot be checked. Per germline, CDR1 DFQATT and CDR2 SNEGSKA (reference sequence). CDR3 length: 13 residues. The CDR3: CSTRGAGGETQYF.

The chain couples TRBV7-9 to TRBJ2-7; TCRdb's D call, TRBD1, is unchecked because there is no DNA. CDR1 SEHNR and CDR2 FQNEAQ come from the germline V gene (reference sequence). The CDR3 spans 15 residues. The CDR3 reads CASSPSLGQSYEQYF. The full variable domain, with the rest looked up from reference TRBV7-9 and TRBJ2-7, is DTGVSQNPRHKITKRGQNVTFRCDPISEHNRLYWYRQTLGQGPEFLTYFQNEAQLEKSRLLSDRFSAERPKGSFSTLEIQRTEQGDSAMYLCASSPSLGQSYEQYFGPGTRLTVT.

CDR3 sequence: CASSLELVNEQFF. This sequence joins TRBV7-2 and TRBJ2-1; the D gene TCRdb calls, TRBD2, cannot be checked with no DNA. The germline V gene encodes CDR1 SGHTA and CDR2 FQGNSA. This CDR3 comprises 13 residues.

The rearrangement joins TRBV7-6 to TRBJ1-5; TCRdb proposes TRBD1, but this gene call is untestable without DNA. CDR3 size: 17 residues. Germline assignment: CDR1 SGHVS and CDR2 FNYEAQ. The CDR3 spells CASSLGEGSTDNQPQHF.

The chain joins TRBV30 to TRBJ1-1; the TRBD1 assignment by TCRdb is unverifiable without DNA. The CDR3 contains 12 residues. The germline V gene has CDR1 GTSNPN and CDR2 SVGIG (reference sequence). CDR3: CACQSGRGEAFF.

This chain connects TRBV5-1 to TRBJ1-1. This CDR3 is 12 amino acids long. The V gene's germline CDR1 is SGHRS and CDR2 YFSETQ. The CDR3 reads CASSPLGTEAFF.

V is TRBV7-2 and J is TRBJ2-1. CDR3 length equals 15 residues. Germline V gives CDR1 SGHTA, CDR2 FQGNSA. The CDR3 protein is CASSSSGTPYNEQFF.

This chain uses TRBV6-1 with TRBJ1-2; no DNA is available, so the TRBD1 call from TCRdb remains unchecked. CDR1 and CDR2 (germline): MNHNS, SASEGT. The CDR3 is 16 residues long. Here the CDR3 reads CASRLRSEQGGSGYTF.

CDR3 amino acids: CASSSDWETGELFF. The chain joins TRBV5-5 to TRBJ2-2; no DNA is available, so the TRBD2 call from TCRdb remains unchecked. The germline CDR1 and CDR2 sequences are SGHKS and YYEKEE (reference sequence). This CDR3 is 14 amino acids long.

The rearrangement joins TRBV4-2 to TRBJ2-7; absent DNA, TCRdb's TRBD2 call cannot be checked. The CDR3 has 23 amino acids. The germline V gene encodes CDR1 LGHNA and CDR2 YNFKEQ. The CDR3 here is CASSQGRPGTSGGLLTASYEQYF.

This sequence joins TRBV20-1 and TRBJ1-1. Per germline, CDR1 DFQATT and CDR2 SNEGSKA (reference sequence). This CDR3 region has 13 residues. The CDR3 is CSASPPQNTEAFF.

The gene calls are TRBV7-6 and TRBJ2-3; absent DNA, TCRdb's TRBD2 call cannot be checked. The CDR3 loop spans 14 amino acids. CDR1 and CDR2 (germline): SGHVS, FNYEAQ. The CDR3 protein is CASSLVPPSDTQYF.

This chain uses TRBV12-3 or TRBV12-4 with TRBJ2-3. This CDR3 contains 13 residues. The CDR3 sequence is CASSFAFLDTQYF.

This chain joins TRBV20-1 and TRBJ1-1. Germline V gene sequence: CDR1 DFQATT, CDR2 SNEGSKA (reference sequence). The CDR3 has 11 residues. CDR3 sequence reads: CSARDDAEAFF.

V gene TRBV4-3 combines with J gene TRBJ2-2; TCRdb reports TRBD2, a call that lacks DNA to check it against. CDR1 is LGHNA, CDR2 YSLEER, per germline. The CDR3 totals 15 residues. The chain's CDR3 is CASSQHPREIGELFF.

The CDR3 loop is CSVGEGIPPYEQYF. V usage is TRBV20-1 and J usage is TRBJ2-7; TCRdb designates TRBD2, a call that cannot be tested without DNA. CDR1 is DFQATT, CDR2 SNEGSKA, per germline (reference sequence). The CDR3 consists of 14 residues.

This chain joins TRBV4-3 and TRBJ2-1. The germline CDR1 and CDR2 sequences are LGHNA and YSLEER. The CDR3 runs to 14 residues. The CDR3 reads CASSLTYSYNEQFF.

The chain couples TRBV5-4 to TRBJ1-2; TCRdb selects TRBD1, and the lack of DNA leaves this call unchecked. Germline loops: CDR1 SGHNT, CDR2 YYREEE (reference sequence). The CDR3 length is 14 residues. Here the CDR3 reads CASSGDRARYGYTF.

The chain carries TRBV5-1 and TRBJ1-2; TCRdb proposes TRBD1, but this gene call is untestable without DNA. The CDR3 length is 14 residues. From germline, CDR1 is SGHRS and CDR2 YFSETQ. Here the CDR3 reads CASSAGTVDYGYTF.

The rearrangement uses TRBV4-3 and TRBJ2-1; TCRdb's D call of TRBD2 is untestable without DNA. CDR1 LGHNA and CDR2 YSLEER come from the germline V gene. The CDR3 sequence is 16 residues long. CDR3 region: CASSPGSGRVEYEQFF.

The chain carries TRBV7-2 and TRBJ2-1. Per the germline V gene, CDR1 is SGHTA and CDR2 is FQGNSA. The length of the CDR3 is 14 residues. The CDR3 loop reads CASSERESYNEQFF.

J is TRBJ1-1 and V is TRBV7-2; TCRdb picks TRBD1, but there is no DNA to check that call. Germline CDR1 SGHTA, CDR2 FQGNSA. The CDR3 is 15 residues long. CDR3 protein: CASSQGAFMNTEAFF.

This chain joins TRBV29-1 and TRBJ2-1. CDR3 length: 12 residues. Germline loops: CDR1 SQVTM, CDR2 ANQGSEA. The CDR3 sequence is CSVEPRNNEQFF.

This chain's CDR3 is CASSLGIGTTYEQYF. The V and J genes are TRBV28 and TRBJ2-7; TCRdb reports TRBD1, a call that lacks DNA to check it against. CDR1 is MDHEN, CDR2 SYDVKM, per germline. The CDR3 consists of 15 residues.

J is TRBJ1-2 and V is TRBV30; the D call from TCRdb, TRBD1, cannot be confirmed without DNA. This CDR3 is 11 amino acids long. Germline CDR1 reads GTSNPN; CDR2 reads SVGIG (reference sequence). Here the CDR3 reads CAWVQGFGYTF.

This chain joins TRBV19 and TRBJ1-1; TCRdb returns TRBD1, unconfirmable since there is no DNA. CDR3 length: 12 amino acids. Germline loops: CDR1 LNHDA, CDR2 SQIVND (reference sequence). The CDR3 sequence is CASSADRVSAFF. Looking up the rest from reference TRBV19 and TRBJ1-1 gives the full variable domain: DGGITQSPKYLFRKEGQNVTLSCEQNLNHDAMYWYRQDPGQGLRLIYYSQIVNDFQKGDIAEGYSVSREKKESFPLTVTSAQKNPTAFYLCASSADRVSAFFGQGTRLTVV.

This chain joins TRBV18 and TRBJ1-2. CDR3 length equals 14 residues. Germline V gene lookup returns CDR1 KGHSH and CDR2 LQKENI. The CDR3: CASSPQYGGYGYTF.

This chain joins TRBV4-2 and TRBJ2-7. CDR1 LGHNA and CDR2 YNFKEQ come from the germline V gene. CDR3 size: 14 residues. CDR3 residues: CASSQDGRPYEQYF.

J is TRBJ1-1 and V is TRBV6-6. CDR1 and CDR2 from the germline V gene are MNHNY and SVGAGI (reference sequence). The CDR3 runs 13 residues. The CDR3 loop is CASSYSMGREAFF.

V gene TRBV6-5 combines with J gene TRBJ2-7; the D gene TCRdb calls, TRBD2, cannot be checked with no DNA. Germline loops: CDR1 MNHEY, CDR2 SVGAGI. The CDR3 has 15 amino acids. The CDR3: CASSYSRLAGDEQYF.

V gene TRBV5-5 combines with J gene TRBJ2-7; the TRBD1 assignment by TCRdb is unverifiable without DNA. The CDR3 consists of 14 residues. Germline-derived CDR1 and CDR2 are SGHKS and YYEKEE (reference sequence). The CDR3 sequence is CASSTGTGGYEQYF.